This T cell receptor (beta chain) was recorded in a study of blood T cell repertoires in COVID-19. Study-wide background: PBMCs, B-cell-depleted T cells, or T cells provided the cDNA or gDNA that made up the material.

Assay used: immunoSEQ multiplex PCR; TCRdb lists only in-frame clones, some missing. The table includes some 39,000 clones, approximately 90% detected once. Germline trimming cut 4 bases from V and 2 bases from J; bases unmatched to any gene: 1. Germline CDR1 and CDR2: SGHDN and FVKESK. The CDR3 spans 13 residues. This clone was detected only once. The source is a human donor in a cohort sampled during active COVID-19. Sequencing input: peripheral blood. The genes are TRBV14 and TRBJ2-7; 8 bases align to TRBD1. This chain's CDR3 is CASSPDRAYEQYF. The CDR3 nucleotides are TGTGCCAGCAGCCCGGACAGGGCCTACGAGCAGTACTTC.